The 8 T cell receptor beta chains in this list originate from one sample, sequenced in a study of HIV-infected patients and healthy controls. cDNA was made from about 480 ng RNA using alpha and beta constant primers. Separate chain-specific third strand synthesis with multiplexing indices produced the alpha and beta libraries. One entry per CDR3 protein results from TCRdb running MiXCR on the 5' RACE reads. The sample records under 25,000 distinct CDR3 sequences, over 7% being singletons. Whole blood was used without fractionation, so all unsorted peripheral T cells were included. The sample taken for sequencing was blood. Receptor source: an adult in good health.

This clonotype was found many times. The chain carries TRBV6-4 and TRBJ2-3, with TRBD2 identical over 8 bases. Per the germline V gene, CDR1 is MRHNA and CDR2 is SNTAGT. The CDR3 contains 15 residues. V shed 3 bases, J shed 1 base, and the junction held 3 bases outside the gene matches. CDR3 residues: CASSEGSGGTDTQYF. The CDR3 coding sequence is TGTGCCAGCAGTGAGGGTAGCGGGGGCACAGATACGCAGTATTTT.

This clonotype was seen at least ten times. The gene calls are TRBV5-1 and TRBJ2-5, with TRBD2 matching 14 bases. Germline values: CDR1 SGHRS, CDR2 YFSETQ. The CDR3 is 16 residues long. V was pared by 4 bases and J by 4 bases, with 6 bases of the junction left unmatched. This chain's CDR3 is CASSGGTSGSGETQYF. CDR3 coding DNA: TGCGCCAGCAGCGGCGGGACTAGCGGGAGTGGAGAGACCCAGTACTTC.

The V call is TRBV9, the J call TRBJ2-5, with TRBD1 matching 12 bases. The CDR3 spans 16 residues. V lost 3 bases to trimming and J lost 3 bases; unmatched junction nucleotides: 6. The germline CDR1 and CDR2 sequences are SGDLS and YYNGEE. CDR3 nucleotides: TGTGCCAGCAGCGGTACGGGACAGGGGGCTGAAGAGACCCAGTACTTC. The encoded protein is CASSGTGQGAEETQYF.

There are many counts of this clonotype. The chain recombines TRBV29-1 with TRBJ1-2; D might be TRBD1 (6 bases). Germline V gives CDR1 SQVTM, CDR2 ANQGSEA. Trimming took 7 bases from V and 5 from J, leaving 17 bases between them. The CDR3 totals 13 residues. CDR3 bases: TGCAGCGGGGGGGCAGGAGGTACTTATGGCTACACCTTC. Translation: CSGGAGGTYGYTF.

This clonotype showed up many times. V is TRBV6-5 and J is TRBJ1-6; D is perhaps TRBD1 (5 bases). Germline V gives CDR1 MNHEY, CDR2 SVGAGI. This CDR3 spans 14 amino acids. Trimming took off 3 bases at V and 10 bases at J, with 13 bases between the two ends. The DNA of the CDR3 is TGTGCCAGCAGTTATTGGACACAGGACTCACCCCTCCACTTT. Translated, it gives CASSYWTQDSPLHF.

This clonotype is termed medium-sized. V and J are TRBV27 and TRBJ2-3; 8 bases agree with TRBD1. J was trimmed by 0 bases and V by 6 bases; bases with no gene match: 11. CDR3 length: 17 amino acids. The germline CDR1 and CDR2 sequences are MNHEY and SMNVEV (reference sequence). The CDR3 here is CASSPRTGQHSTDTQYF. The CDR3, as DNA: TGTGCCAGCAGCCCCAGGACAGGGCAACATAGCACAGATACGCAGTATTTT.

This clonotype was observed a few times. The rearrangement links TRBV6-6 to TRBJ2-7; a weak D match, TRBD2 (6 bases). Per the germline V gene, CDR1 is MNHNY and CDR2 is SVGAGI (reference sequence). V lost 5 bases to trimming and J lost 13 bases, with 27 bases between them. The CDR3 is 15 amino acids. CDR3 loop: CASSTVPGQAGNVYF. The CDR3 DNA reads as TGTGCCAGCAGTACGGTACCGGGGCAGGCGGGAAACGTCTACTTC.

The rearrangement links TRBV30 to TRBJ1-2; D unclear. V was cut by 1 base and J by 5 bases, with 5 bases left in between. This CDR3 region has 11 residues. CDR1 is GTSNPN and CDR2 is SVGIG in the germline V gene (reference sequence). The CDR3 spells CAWSGGYGYTF. In nucleotides, the CDR3 is TGTGCCTGGAGTGGGGGATATGGCTACACCTTC. Filled out from reference TRBV30 and TRBJ1-2, the complete variable domain reads SQTIHQWPATLVQPVGSPLSLECTVEGTSNPNLYWYRQAAGRGLQLLFYSVGIGQISSEVPQNLSASRPQDRQFILSSKKLLLSDSGFYLCAWSGGYGYTFGSGTRLTVV.